This is a list of T cell receptor beta chains from one sample in a study of chemoradiotherapy in HPV16-positive cancers. Profiling relied on immunoSEQ multiplex PCR, and the TCRdb table lists in-frame clones only, not all of them. The sample comprises some 32,000 clones, approximately 90% of which are singletons, and 2.5% to 3.5% rests with the top ten. Sequences were derived from blood, sampled from a patient who underwent chemoradiotherapy. All receptors come from a human donor with HPV-associated anogenital cancer. The CDR3 runs from the conserved cysteine through the conserved F or W. A D gene is named only where the DNA matches it firmly. Clone size is given for some rows only: seen once, a few or many times, or a class if the clone is expanded.

cdr3_aa cdr3_nt v_call cdr3_length j_call d_call clone_size
CASSFRAVNSPLHF TGTGCCAGCAGCTTTCGGGCTGTAAATTCACCCCTCCACTTT TRBV5-4 14 TRBJ1-6 . .
CSVEDRDRTALEAFF TGCAGCGTTGAAGATCGGGACCGCACCGCCCTTGAAGCTTTCTTT TRBV29-1 15 TRBJ1-1 . .
CASRRGLAEFF TGTGCCAGCAGACGCGGACTAGCGGAGTTCTTC TRBV6-4 11 TRBJ2-1 TRBD2 once
CASSYRDSNQPQHF TGTGCCAGTAGCTATCGGGACAGCAATCAGCCCCAGCATTTT TRBV19 14 TRBJ1-5 . once
CASSLRTGDGNTIYF TGCGCCAGCAGCCTTAGGACAGGGGATGGAAACACCATATATTTT TRBV5-1 15 TRBJ1-3 TRBD1 .
CASSDRGALYTEAFF TGTGCCAGCAGTGATCGAGGAGCCCTTTACACTGAAGCTTTCTTT TRBV2 15 TRBJ1-1 . .
CASSSQGSGANVLTF TGCGCCAGCAGCTCGCAGGGCTCTGGGGCCAACGTCCTGACTTTC TRBV5-1 15 TRBJ2-6 . .
CASRNLHEQFF TGCGCCAGCCGCAACCTCCATGAGCAGTTCTTC TRBV5-1 11 TRBJ2-1 . .
CASSLGSNAYNEQFF TGTGCCAGCAGCTTAGGGAGCAACGCCTACAATGAGCAGTTCTTC TRBV7-2 15 TRBJ2-1 . .
CASSGGMNTEAFF TGTGCCAGCAGCGGAGGAATGAACACTGAAGCTTTCTTT TRBV7-9 13 TRBJ1-1 . .